Sequencing of this TCR beta chain was carried out in a study of beta chain features in type 1 diabetes. Turning to the study itself: Examination of sorted cells across all samples involved approximately 100,000,000 cells.

General observations from the study: Naive, central memory and Treg TCRB repertoires seemed to resemble each other more closely in patients than they did in healthy donors. A potential influence of HLA type upon TCRB rearrangement remained unresolved herein.

The CDR3 loop spans 13 amino acids. The V gene lost 1 base and the J gene lost 5 bases, with 8 bases spanning the gap. Per the germline V gene, CDR1 is SGHTA and CDR2 is FQGNSA. Every bit of the isolated RNA underwent reverse transcription, so sequencing read expressed TCRB transcripts. About 3.6 million reads on average were seen across naive, central memory and regulatory T cell samples. Method: immunoSEQ multiplex PCR; TCRdb's copy keeps in-frame clones and lacks some. The data contain about 400,000 clones, over 10% of them singletons. This clone showed up just a few times. Antigen unknown. This clonotype originated in a man aged 18 to 30 in good health. V is TRBV7-2 and J is TRBJ2-5; weak D call: TRBD2 (5 bases). The sample consisted of naive CD4+ T cells from blood. CDR3 DNA sequence: TGTGCCAGCAGCTTAGTGCGGGTGGAGACCCAGTACTTC. It translates to CASSLVRVETQYF.